This TCR beta chain was observed in a study of CD8 T cells in ankylosing spondylitis. Libraries of TCR beta came from quantitative 5'-RACE with molecular barcodes. TCRdb reanalysed the 5' RACE reads using MiXCR and keeps one entry per CDR3 protein. The sample holds over 400,000 distinct CDR3 sequences, about 24% seen once. This CDR3 is built from 16 residues. V lost 5 bases, J lost 1 base, and 17 bases lay in between. Germline V lookup: CDR1 MNHNS, CDR2 SASEGT. The study, taken as a whole, reports: Reactive arthritis synovial fluid and blood were previously reported to contain some motif variants. Among TCR beta sequences, a motif of about 8 highly homologous variants appeared characteristic of ankylosing spondylitis blood. As reported, disease-linked clones showed significant enrichment in matched ankylosing spondylitis synovial fluid. Relatively scarce in peripheral blood, disease-linked clones were CD8+.

Details on this clonotype: Its specificity is unknown.

The specimen sequenced was blood, either unsorted or a sorted T cell fraction (not recorded which). This chain links TRBV6-1 with TRBJ1-1, with D perhaps matching TRBD1 (5 bases). This TCR was sampled from a male donor with ankylosing spondylitis. As DNA, the CDR3 is TGTGCCAGCAGTCGAGCCCGGGGGGTCGGGAACACTGAAGCTTTCTTT. Translating gives CASSRARGVGNTEAFF.